The sequence of this TCR beta chain was determined in a study of blood T cells in healthy people across ages (dated by TCRdb to 2014 to 2015). About the investigation overall: In model experiments, template switching captured roughly one uniquely barcoded TCR beta cDNA molecule for every two T cells. To avoid experimental bias, donors of different ages were distributed randomly across sequencing lanes. Using deep sequencing normalized with unique cDNA molecular identifiers, the study measured how TCR beta repertoire diversity changes with age. The study analyzed two additional independent replicas of 1 million unique cDNA reads from the same blood draw for two donors, one aged 18 to 30 and one aged 80 or older. Donors were grouped into four age groups: young (average roughly 15 years), middle-aged (roughly 38), aged (roughly 62) and long-lived (less than 85).

Library preparation used 5' RACE. Sequencing took place on an Illumina HiSeq 2500. A second roughly 6 to 12 cycle PCR used a sample-barcoded 5' primer and a J-beta primer mix. A template-switch 5' adaptor carrying 12 random nucleotides introduced a unique molecular identifier onto each TCR beta cDNA molecule. At least 3 million CDR3-containing paired-end reads were obtained from each sample. All of the RNA was converted into first-strand cDNA using the Mint cDNA synthesis kit, with a TRBC-specific oligonucleotide serving as the primer. After uracil-DNA glycosylase treatment, a first 18-cycle PCR used universal primers M1SS and BC2_uni_R on all cDNA. For the original study's pipeline: For normalization, 1 million high-quality reads, each with a distinct molecular identifier, were randomly selected from each sample. Reads with shared molecular identifiers were discarded instead of being binned into consensus sequences. CDR3 identification, clonotype clustering and error correction used MiTCR with a Q25 quality threshold and the strictest error-elimination algorithm. A nonparametric unseen species model with Euler transformation was used to estimate lower-bound total TCR beta diversity. Through fastp at Q25 and MiXCR, TCRdb rebuilt clones from the public reads, retaining in-frame beta chains. Each record represents a unique CDR3 protein, reported with the most common genes and DNA among its rows. The V and J calls shown here were made by TCRdb, not taken from the authors' results. Here the sample has around 1.7 million distinct CDR3 sequences; 28% occur a single time. The ten largest clones take up around 7.7% of the sample.

The full study reports these points: The long-lived group showed more naive CD4+ T cells, fewer expanded clones and increased TCR diversity than the aged group, suggesting age selection. Total diversity estimates from one million sequenced T cells were considered lower bounds and underestimates. Observed TCR beta diversity per million T cells fell roughly linearly with age, and a significant reduction was already apparent by age roughly 40. Bulk unsorted PBMC profiling prevented conclusive comparison of naive and antigen-experienced compartments. Because donor CMV infection status was unknown, age-related changes in expanded clonotypes were potentially confounded. There was a strong correlation between observed TCR beta diversity and the percentage of naive T cells measured by flow cytometry.

As regards this clonotype: Its antigen remains unidentified. The input lacks base qualities; no much larger clone sits a single base away.

Systemically healthy Caucasian individuals from Russia, 35 to 50 in total and aged roughly 6 to 100 years, were included as donors. About 10 milliliters of peripheral blood were collected from each donor into EDTA-treated Vacutainer tubes. PBMCs were isolated by Ficoll-Paque density-gradient centrifugation, with at least 6 million obtained per sample. Trizol reagent was used to extract total RNA from the PBMCs, yielding at least 5 micrograms per sample. The percentages of naive CD45RAhigh/CD27high T cells were determined by flow cytometry on a PBMC aliquot from every donor. The sequenced material came from blood. The source is a woman aged 30 to 39 in good health.

The bases read TGTGCCAGCTTCAACGGGCAGGGGCGATCCGAGCAGTACTTC. It specifies CASFNGQGRSEQYF. The rearranged chain carries TRBV6-2 or TRBV6-3 and TRBJ2-4; the D region possibly corresponds to TRBD1 (6 bases align). The J call may be in error: the DNA end matches TRBJ2-7 better. From the cysteine up to the phenylalanine, the CDR3 has a length of 14 residues. CDR3 DNA only is kept here, 42 bases in frame from base 1. Sequences MNHEY (CDR1) and SVGEGT (CDR2) are obtained from the germline V gene.